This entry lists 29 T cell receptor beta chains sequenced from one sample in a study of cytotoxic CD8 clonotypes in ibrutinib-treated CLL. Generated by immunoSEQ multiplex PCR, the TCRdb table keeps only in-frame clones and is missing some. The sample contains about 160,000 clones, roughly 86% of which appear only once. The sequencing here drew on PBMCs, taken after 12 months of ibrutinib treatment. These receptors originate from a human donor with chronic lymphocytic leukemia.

The CDR3 sequence: CASSYSGNSPNSPLHF. DNA of the CDR3: TGTGCCAGCAGTTACTCGGGCAACAGCCCCAATTCACCCCTCCACTTT. This sequence joins TRBV6-5 and TRBJ1-6; D gene ambiguous. Per germline, CDR1 MNHEY and CDR2 SVGAGI. The V end was cut by 0 bases, the J end by 7 bases, with 13 bases between. CDR3 length equals 16 residues.

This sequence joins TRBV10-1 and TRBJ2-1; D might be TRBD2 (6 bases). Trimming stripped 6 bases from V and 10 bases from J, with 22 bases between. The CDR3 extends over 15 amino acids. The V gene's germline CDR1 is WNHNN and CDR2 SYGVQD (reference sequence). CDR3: CASREGSADESEQFF. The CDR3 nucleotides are TGCGCCAGCAGGGAGGGATCCGCGGACGAGAGCGAGCAGTTCTTC.

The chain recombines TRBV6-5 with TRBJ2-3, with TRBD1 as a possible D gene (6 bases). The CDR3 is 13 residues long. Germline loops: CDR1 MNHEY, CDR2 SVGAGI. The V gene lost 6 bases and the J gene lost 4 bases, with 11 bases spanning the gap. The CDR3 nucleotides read TGTGCCAGCAGGGGTCAGGGGTCAGATACGCAGTATTTT. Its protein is CASRGQGSDTQYF.

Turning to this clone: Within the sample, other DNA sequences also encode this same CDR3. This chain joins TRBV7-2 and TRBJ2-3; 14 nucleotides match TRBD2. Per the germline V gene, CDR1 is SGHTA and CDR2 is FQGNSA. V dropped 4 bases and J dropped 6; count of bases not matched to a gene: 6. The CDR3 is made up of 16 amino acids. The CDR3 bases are TGTGCCAGCAGCTCGCGACTAGCGGGAGGGGCGGATACGCAGTATTTT. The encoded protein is CASSSRLAGGADTQYF.

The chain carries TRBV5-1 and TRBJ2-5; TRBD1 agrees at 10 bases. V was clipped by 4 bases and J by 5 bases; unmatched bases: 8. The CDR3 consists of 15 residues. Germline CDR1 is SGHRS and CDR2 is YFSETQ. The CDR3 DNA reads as TGCGCCAGCAGCGCCGGGACAGGGGATCGGGAGACCCAGTACTTC. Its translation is CASSAGTGDRETQYF.

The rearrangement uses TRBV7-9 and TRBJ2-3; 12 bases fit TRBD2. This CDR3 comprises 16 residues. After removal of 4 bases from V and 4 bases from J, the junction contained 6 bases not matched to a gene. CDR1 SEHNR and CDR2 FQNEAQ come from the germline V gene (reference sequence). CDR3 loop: CASSSLAGGRADTQYF. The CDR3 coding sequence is TGTGCCAGCAGCTCCCTAGCGGGAGGGCGGGCAGATACGCAGTATTTT.

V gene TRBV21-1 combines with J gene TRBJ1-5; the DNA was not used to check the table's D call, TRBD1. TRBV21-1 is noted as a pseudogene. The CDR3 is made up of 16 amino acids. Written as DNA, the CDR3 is TGTGCCAGCAGCCCCCGGGACAGGGGTCTTAATCAGCCCCAGCATTTT. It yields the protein CASSPRDRGLNQPQHF.

The CDR3 region is CASSESAGALDEQFF. CDR3 nucleotides: TGTGCCAGCAGTGAATCCGCGGGAGCTTTAGATGAGCAGTTCTTC. The V gene is TRBV6-1, the J gene TRBJ2-1, with 7 bases matching TRBD2. There are 15 residues in the CDR3. In germline, CDR1 is MNHNS, CDR2 SASEGT. V trimming: 2 bases; J trimming: 8 bases; junction bases outside the gene matches: 9.

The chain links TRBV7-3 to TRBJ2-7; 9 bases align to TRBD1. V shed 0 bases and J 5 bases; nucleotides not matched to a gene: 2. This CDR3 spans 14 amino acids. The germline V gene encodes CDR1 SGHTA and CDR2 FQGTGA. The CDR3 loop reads CASSLTGTGNEQYF. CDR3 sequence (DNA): TGTGCCAGCAGCTTAACCGGGACAGGGAACGAGCAGTACTTC.

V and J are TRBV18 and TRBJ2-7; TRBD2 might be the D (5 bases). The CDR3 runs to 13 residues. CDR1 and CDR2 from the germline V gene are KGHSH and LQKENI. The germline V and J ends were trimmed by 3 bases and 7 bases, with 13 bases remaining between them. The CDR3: CASSPTSPGEQYF. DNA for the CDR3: TGTGCCAGCTCACCCACGTCCCCGGGGGAGCAGTACTTC.

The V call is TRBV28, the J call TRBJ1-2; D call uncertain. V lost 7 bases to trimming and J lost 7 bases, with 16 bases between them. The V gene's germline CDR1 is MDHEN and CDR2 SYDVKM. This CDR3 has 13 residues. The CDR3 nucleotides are TGTGCCAGCAAGGTTGGCATTCTAGGTGGCTACACCTTC. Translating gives CASKVGILGGYTF.

The CDR3 sequence is CASKNVKRAVDQPQHF. CDR3 DNA: TGTGCCAGCAAGAACGTGAAGAGAGCCGTGGATCAGCCCCAGCATTTT. The chain recombines TRBV19 with TRBJ1-5; D not certain. CDR1 and CDR2 from the germline V gene are LNHDA and SQIVND (reference sequence). V was trimmed by 9 bases and J by 5 bases, leaving 23 bases between them. The CDR3 is 16 residues long.

Written as DNA, the CDR3 is TGTGCCAGCAGTTTACGAGCAGGGGTCGGCTACACCTTC. This gives the protein CASSLRAGVGYTF. This chain links TRBV28 with TRBJ1-2, with D tentatively TRBD1 (6 bases). The CDR3 has 13 residues. With 2 bases removed from V and 8 bases from J, the gap between germline ends came to 12 bases. Germline V lookup: CDR1 MDHEN, CDR2 SYDVKM.

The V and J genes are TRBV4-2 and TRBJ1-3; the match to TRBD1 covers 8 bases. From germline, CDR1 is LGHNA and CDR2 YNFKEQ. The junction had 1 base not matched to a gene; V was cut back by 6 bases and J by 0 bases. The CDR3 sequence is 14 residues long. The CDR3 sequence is CASSQGASGNTIYF. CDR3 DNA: TGTGCCAGCAGTCAGGGGGCCTCTGGAAACACCATATATTTT.

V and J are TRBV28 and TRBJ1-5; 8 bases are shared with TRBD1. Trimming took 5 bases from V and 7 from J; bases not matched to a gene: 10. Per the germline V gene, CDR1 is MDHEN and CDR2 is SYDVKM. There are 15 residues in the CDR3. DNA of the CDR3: TGTGCCAGCAGTCCGACCGGACAGGGAAGGCAGCCCCAGCATTTT. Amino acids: CASSPTGQGRQPQHF.

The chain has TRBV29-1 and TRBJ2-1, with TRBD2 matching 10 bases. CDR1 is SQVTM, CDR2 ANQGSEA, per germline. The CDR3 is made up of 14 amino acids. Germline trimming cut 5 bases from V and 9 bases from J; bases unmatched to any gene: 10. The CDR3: CSVFPSGRVGEQFF. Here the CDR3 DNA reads TGCAGCGTTTTTCCCAGCGGGAGGGTGGGTGAGCAGTTCTTC.

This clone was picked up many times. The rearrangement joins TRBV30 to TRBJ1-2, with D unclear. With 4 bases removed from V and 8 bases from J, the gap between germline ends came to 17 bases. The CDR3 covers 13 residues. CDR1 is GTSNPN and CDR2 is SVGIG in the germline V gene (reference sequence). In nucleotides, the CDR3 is TGTGCCTGGACCCGACCGCCCCTAGGGGGCTACACCTTC. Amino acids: CAWTRPPLGGYTF.

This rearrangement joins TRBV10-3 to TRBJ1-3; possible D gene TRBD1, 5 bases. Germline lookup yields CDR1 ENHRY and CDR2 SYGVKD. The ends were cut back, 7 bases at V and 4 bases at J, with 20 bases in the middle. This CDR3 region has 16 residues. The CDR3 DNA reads TGTGCCATCACTTTGGACACCTCTGGAGGCGGAAACACCATATATTTT. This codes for CAITLDTSGGGNTIYF.

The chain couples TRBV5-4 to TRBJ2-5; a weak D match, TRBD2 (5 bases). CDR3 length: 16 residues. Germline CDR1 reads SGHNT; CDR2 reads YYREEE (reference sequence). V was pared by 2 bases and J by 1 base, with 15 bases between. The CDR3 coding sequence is TGTGCCAGCAGCTTCGACCCCGGGGTGCCCCAAGAGACCCAGTACTTC. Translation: CASSFDPGVPQETQYF.

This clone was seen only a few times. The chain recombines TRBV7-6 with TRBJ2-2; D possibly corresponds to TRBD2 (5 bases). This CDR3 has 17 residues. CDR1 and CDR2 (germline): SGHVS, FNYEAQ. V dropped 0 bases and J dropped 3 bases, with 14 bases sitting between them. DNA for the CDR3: TGTGCCAGCAGCTTAGCGAGGGCGGGCCCGGACACCGGGGAGCTGTTTTTT. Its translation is CASSLARAGPDTGELFF. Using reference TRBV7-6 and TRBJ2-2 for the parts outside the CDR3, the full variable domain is GAGVSQSPRYKVTKRGQDVALRCDPISGHVSLYWYRQALGQGPEFLTYFNYEAQQDKSGLPNDRFSAERPEGSISTLTIQRTEQRDSAMYRCASSLARAGPDTGELFFGEGSRLTVL.

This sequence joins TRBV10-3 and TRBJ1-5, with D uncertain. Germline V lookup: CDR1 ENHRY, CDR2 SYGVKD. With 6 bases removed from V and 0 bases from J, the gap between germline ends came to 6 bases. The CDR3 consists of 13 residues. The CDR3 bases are TGTGCCATCAGCGGCCCTAGCAATCAGCCCCAGCATTTT. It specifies CAISGPSNQPQHF.

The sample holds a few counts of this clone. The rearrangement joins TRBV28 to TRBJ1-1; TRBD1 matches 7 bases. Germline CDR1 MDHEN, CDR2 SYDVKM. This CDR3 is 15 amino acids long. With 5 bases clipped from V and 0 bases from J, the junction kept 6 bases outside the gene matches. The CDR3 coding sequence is TGTGCCAGCAGTCTACCCGGGACAGTGAACACTGAAGCTTTCTTT. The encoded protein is CASSLPGTVNTEAFF.

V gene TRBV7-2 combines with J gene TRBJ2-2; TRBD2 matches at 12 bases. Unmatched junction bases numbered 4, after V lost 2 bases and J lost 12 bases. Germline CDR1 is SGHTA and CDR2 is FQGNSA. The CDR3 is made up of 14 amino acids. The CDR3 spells CASSLPTSGRKLFF. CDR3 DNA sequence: TGTGCCAGCAGCTTACCCACTAGCGGGAGGAAGCTGTTTTTT.

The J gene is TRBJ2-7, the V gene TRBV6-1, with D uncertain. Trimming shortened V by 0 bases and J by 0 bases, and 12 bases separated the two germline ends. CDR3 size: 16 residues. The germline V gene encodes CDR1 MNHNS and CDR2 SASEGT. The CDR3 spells CASSEAGQKSSYEQYF. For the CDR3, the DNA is TGTGCCAGCAGTGAAGCTGGGCAGAAATCCTCCTACGAGCAGTACTTC.

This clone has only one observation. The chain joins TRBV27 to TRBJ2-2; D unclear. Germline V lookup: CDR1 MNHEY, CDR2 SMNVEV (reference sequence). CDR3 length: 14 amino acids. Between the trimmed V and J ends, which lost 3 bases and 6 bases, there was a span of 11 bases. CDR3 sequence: CASSFLGVSGELFF. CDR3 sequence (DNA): TGTGCCAGCAGTTTTCTTGGGGTTTCCGGGGAGCTGTTTTTT.

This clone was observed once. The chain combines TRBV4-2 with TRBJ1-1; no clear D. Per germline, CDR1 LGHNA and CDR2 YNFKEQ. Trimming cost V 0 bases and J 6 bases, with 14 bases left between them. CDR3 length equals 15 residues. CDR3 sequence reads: CASSQDGSGRPEAFF. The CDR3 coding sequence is TGTGCCAGCAGCCAAGATGGGTCGGGGAGGCCTGAAGCTTTCTTT.

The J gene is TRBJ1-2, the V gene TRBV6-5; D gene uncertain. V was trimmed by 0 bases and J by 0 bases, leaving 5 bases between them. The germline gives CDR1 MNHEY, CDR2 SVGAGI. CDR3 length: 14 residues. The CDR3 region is CASSYSGSNYGYTF. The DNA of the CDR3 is TGTGCCAGCAGTTACTCCGGATCTAACTATGGCTACACCTTC.

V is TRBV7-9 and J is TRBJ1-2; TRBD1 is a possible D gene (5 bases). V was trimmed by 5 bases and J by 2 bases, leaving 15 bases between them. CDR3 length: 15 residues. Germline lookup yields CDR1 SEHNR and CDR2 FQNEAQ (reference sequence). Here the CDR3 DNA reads TGTGCCAGCAGCCAGGGACCTCTACAAAACTATGGCTACACCTTC. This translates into CASSQGPLQNYGYTF.

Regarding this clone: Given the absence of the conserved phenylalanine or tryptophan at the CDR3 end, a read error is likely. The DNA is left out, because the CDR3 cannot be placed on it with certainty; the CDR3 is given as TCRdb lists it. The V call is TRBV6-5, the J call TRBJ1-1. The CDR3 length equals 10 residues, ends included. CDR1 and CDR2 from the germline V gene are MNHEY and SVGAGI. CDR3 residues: CASSEVGVMV.